This T cell receptor (beta chain) was captured by sequencing in a study of T-cell reconstitution after alpha-beta-depleted transplantation in children. The study's findings and limits: A year had passed since transplant, and T-cell counts and diversity by then came mostly from newly produced T cells. Reportedly, roughly two months post-transplant, alpha-beta T cells arose from several hundred expanded graft clones.

With respect to this clonotype: Antigen unknown.

Preparing the TCRbeta library involved the use of unique molecular identifiers. TCRdb itself ran the PCR reads through MiXCR, one entry per CDR3 protein. In the table there are approximately 210,000 distinct CDR3 sequences, approximately 17% of which are singletons. The CDR3 consists of 12 residues. The germline V and J ends were trimmed by 4 bases and 8 bases, with 12 bases remaining between them. Germline CDR1 DFQATT, CDR2 SNEGSKA (reference sequence). The genes are TRBV20-1 and TRBJ2-4, with D unresolved. The material sequenced was PBMCs, mostly from graft donor cells, taken 360 days after TCRalphabeta/CD19-depleted stem cell transplant. The receptor's source is a male patient aged 2-10 years who had a stem cell transplant for acute lymphoblastic leukemia, so the T cells may come from the graft donor. CDR3 in DNA: TGCAGTGCTACTGGTGAGGAAGACATTCAGTACTTC. Its translation is CSATGEEDIQYF.